This TCR beta chain was sequenced during a study of blood T cell repertoires in COVID-19. On the study more broadly: Collection of acute and convalescent COVID-19 samples took place in the United States, Italy and Spain.

This CDR3 has 16 amino acids. Germline CDR1 and CDR2: LGHDT and YNNKEL (reference sequence). J lost 2 bases, V lost 2 bases, and 1 base had no gene match. The table came from immunoSEQ multiplex PCR; TCRdb's copy has only in-frame clones and leaves some out. This sample has some 500,000 clones, with about 89% found just once. Sequenced material: peripheral blood. The sequence derives from a woman between 45 and 60 years old with COVID-19, enrolled during active disease. The chain combines TRBV3-1 (or the pseudogene TRBV3-2) with TRBJ2-1; 12 bases agree with TRBD2. The CDR3 DNA reads as TGTGCCAGCAGCCAACTAGCGGGGGGGACCTACAATGAGCAGTTCTTC. Its translation: CASSQLAGGTYNEQFF.